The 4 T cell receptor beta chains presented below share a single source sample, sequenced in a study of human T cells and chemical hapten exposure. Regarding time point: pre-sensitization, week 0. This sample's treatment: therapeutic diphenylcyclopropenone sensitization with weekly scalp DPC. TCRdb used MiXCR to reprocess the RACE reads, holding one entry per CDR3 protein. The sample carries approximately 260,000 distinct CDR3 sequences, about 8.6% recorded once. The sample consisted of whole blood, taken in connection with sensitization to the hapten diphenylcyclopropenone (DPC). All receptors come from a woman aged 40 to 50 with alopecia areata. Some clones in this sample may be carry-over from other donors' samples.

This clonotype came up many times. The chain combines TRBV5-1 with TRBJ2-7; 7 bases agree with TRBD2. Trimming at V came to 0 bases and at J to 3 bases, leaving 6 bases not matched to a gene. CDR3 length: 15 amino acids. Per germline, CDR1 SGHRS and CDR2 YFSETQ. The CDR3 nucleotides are TGCGCCAGCAGCTTGGGGGACGGGAGGTTCTACGAGCAGTACTTC. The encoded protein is CASSLGDGRFYEQYF.

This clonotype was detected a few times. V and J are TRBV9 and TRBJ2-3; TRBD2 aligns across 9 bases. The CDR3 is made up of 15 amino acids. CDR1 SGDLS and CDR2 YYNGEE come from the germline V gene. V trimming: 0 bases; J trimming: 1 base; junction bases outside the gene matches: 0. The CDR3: CASSVASGGTDTQYF. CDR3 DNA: TGTGCCAGCAGCGTAGCTAGCGGGGGCACAGATACGCAGTATTTT.

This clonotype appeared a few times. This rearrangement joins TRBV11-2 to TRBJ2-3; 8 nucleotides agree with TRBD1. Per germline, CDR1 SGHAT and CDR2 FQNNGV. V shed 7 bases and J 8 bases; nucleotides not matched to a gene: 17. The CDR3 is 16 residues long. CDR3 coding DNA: TGTGCCAGCAATAAAGGGGCTTACAGGGACAGGAGTACGCAGTATTTT. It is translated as CASNKGAYRDRSTQYF. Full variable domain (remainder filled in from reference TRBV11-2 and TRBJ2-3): EAGVAQSPRYKIIEKRQSVAFWCNPISGHATLYWYQQILGQGPKLLIQFQNNGVVDDSQLPKDRFSAERLKGVDSTLKIQPAKLEDSAVYLCASNKGAYRDRSTQYFGPGTRLTVL.

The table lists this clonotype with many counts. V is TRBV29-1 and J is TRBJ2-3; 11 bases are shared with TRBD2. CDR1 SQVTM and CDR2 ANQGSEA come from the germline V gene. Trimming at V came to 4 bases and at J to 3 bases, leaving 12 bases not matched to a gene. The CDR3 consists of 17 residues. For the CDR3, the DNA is TGCAGCGTTGCTACTAGCGGGAGTTTAAAGCTGACAGATACGCAGTATTTT. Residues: CSVATSGSLKLTDTQYF.